The 17 T cell receptor beta chains given below trace back to one sample, sequenced in a study of T cell responses to AZD1222 COVID-19 vaccine. Here immunoSEQ multiplex PCR was the method, and the copy in TCRdb shows in-frame clones only, minus some. The sample lists around 130,000 clones, 88% occurring once. The sequences come from peripheral blood, collected 28 days after the second AZD1222 dose. The receptor source for this set is an adult who received the AZD1222 COVID-19 vaccine.

V is TRBV9 and J is TRBJ2-7; possibly TRBD2 for D (5 bases). From germline, CDR1 is SGDLS and CDR2 YYNGEE. With 3 bases removed from V and 3 bases from J, the gap between germline ends came to 10 bases. The CDR3 runs to 13 residues. The CDR3 nucleotides read TGTGCCAGCAGCGGCGGACTTAACTACGAGCAGTACTTC. This codes for CASSGGLNYEQYF.

The genes are TRBV28 and TRBJ2-2, with no clear D. Trimming cost V 2 bases and J 1 base, with 8 bases left between them. This CDR3 region has 15 residues. The germline V gene encodes CDR1 MDHEN and CDR2 SYDVKM. CDR3 nucleotide sequence: TGTGCCAGCAGTTTACCCGGCCGGAACACCGGGGAGCTGTTTTTT. It specifies CASSLPGRNTGELFF.

The V gene is TRBV6-5, the J gene TRBJ2-3, with a tentative D call TRBD1 (6 bases). Trimming shortened V by 8 bases and J by 6 bases, and 15 bases separated the two germline ends. The germline CDR1 and CDR2 sequences are MNHEY and SVGAGI. This CDR3 region has 13 residues. The CDR3 DNA reads TGTGCCAGCCCCCGGACAGTGGCCGATACGCAGTATTTT. Protein sequence: CASPRTVADTQYF.

The V gene is TRBV18, the J gene TRBJ2-5; the match to TRBD2 covers 8 bases. Germline loops: CDR1 KGHSH, CDR2 LQKENI. CDR3 size: 16 residues. Trimming at V came to 2 bases and at J to 4 bases, leaving 9 bases not matched to a gene. This chain's CDR3 is CASSPGGGRNRETQYF. The CDR3, as DNA: TGTGCCAGCTCACCAGGAGGCGGGAGGAACCGAGAGACCCAGTACTTC.

This sequence joins TRBV9 and TRBJ2-3; possible D gene TRBD2, 7 bases. Germline V gene sequence: CDR1 SGDLS, CDR2 YYNGEE. This CDR3 contains 16 residues. Deletions cut 0 bases from V and 4 bases from J, with 15 bases between. The CDR3 spells CASSVEGGGAPDTQYF. CDR3 nucleotide sequence: TGTGCCAGCAGCGTAGAAGGTGGGGGGGCCCCAGATACGCAGTATTTT.

In this sample, this clone turned up a few times. The genes are TRBV24-1 and TRBJ2-2; TRBD1 agrees at 10 bases. CDR3 length: 16 residues. The V gene end was trimmed by 5 bases and the J gene end by 7 bases; junction bases not matched to a gene: 9. Per germline, CDR1 KGHDR and CDR2 SFDVKD. The DNA of the CDR3 is TGTGCCACCAGTGGTCGCGGGACAGGGGTTCACGGGGAGCTGTTTTTT. This sequence encodes CATSGRGTGVHGELFF.

The V call is TRBV24-1, the J call TRBJ2-2, with 8 bases matching TRBD2. V shed 5 bases and J 0 bases; nucleotides not matched to a gene: 10. The CDR3 is 18 amino acids. Germline CDR1 KGHDR, CDR2 SFDVKD. The CDR3: CATSASLGGVTNTGELFF. The CDR3 DNA reads TGTGCCACCAGTGCCTCCCTCGGGGGGGTCACGAACACCGGGGAGCTGTTTTTT.

The rearrangement uses TRBV7-2 and TRBJ1-2; 7 bases are shared with TRBD1. V gave up 1 base and J gave up 2 bases; unmatched junction bases: 4. The CDR3 has 15 residues. CDR1 is SGHTA, CDR2 FQGNSA, per germline. CDR3 nucleotides: TGTGCCAGCAGCTTAGTTGCAGGGGGGAACTATGGCTACACCTTC. As protein: CASSLVAGGNYGYTF.

This sequence joins TRBV3-1 (or the pseudogene TRBV3-2) and TRBJ2-1; D is perhaps TRBD2 (6 bases). Looked up from germline, CDR1 is LGHDT and CDR2 is YNNKEL (reference sequence). The CDR3 totals 16 residues. V lost 4 bases and J 5 bases, leaving 18 bases between the germline ends. CDR3 DNA: TGTGCCAGCAGCCTAAGTCACTCGGGACTCAACAATGAGCAGTTCTTC. This encodes CASSLSHSGLNNEQFF.

The chain is built from TRBV20-1 and TRBJ2-7; TRBD2 agrees at 12 bases. This CDR3 is 15 amino acids long. Germline V gives CDR1 DFQATT, CDR2 SNEGSKA (reference sequence). V was clipped by 3 bases and J by 1 base; unmatched bases: 4. Here the CDR3 DNA reads TGCAGTGCTAGTCCCGGACTAGCGGGATCCTACGAGCAGTACTTC. This sequence encodes CSASPGLAGSYEQYF.

V and J are TRBV24-1 and TRBJ2-6; no reliable D call. Germline CDR1 is KGHDR and CDR2 is SFDVKD. Deletions cut 12 bases from V and 2 bases from J, with 10 bases between. The CDR3 is made up of 13 amino acids. In nucleotides, the CDR3 is TGTGCCGTCCACCCACCTGGGGCCAACGTCCTGACTTTC. Its translation is CAVHPPGANVLTF.

The chain carries TRBV6-6 and TRBJ2-7; 8 bases fit TRBD2. CDR1 and CDR2 from the germline V gene are MNHNY and SVGAGI (reference sequence). The V segment lost 8 bases and the J segment 3 bases; nucleotides outside the gene matches: 6. This CDR3 is 13 amino acids long. The CDR3 nucleotides read TGTGCCAGCTGGCGGGAGGAACTCTACGAGCAGTACTTC. This codes for CASWREELYEQYF.

To note about this clone: A read error may account for a junction end that differs from germline. V usage is TRBV7-7 and J usage is TRBJ2-1; D possibly corresponds to TRBD2 (7 bases). This CDR3 contains 15 residues. Germline V gene data show CDR1 as SSHAT and CDR2 as FNYEAQ (reference sequence). The CDR3 bases are TGTGCTAGCAGCTTAGGGGGGGGTAGGTCGAATGAGCAGTTCTTC. Translated: CASSLGGGRSNEQFF.

The chain is built from TRBV7-9 and TRBJ1-1; D is uncertain. V lost 6 bases, J lost 3 bases, and 17 bases lay in between. The CDR3 runs 15 residues. Germline V gives CDR1 SEHNR, CDR2 FQNEAQ (reference sequence). The CDR3 spells CASSNPGLRDTEAFF. The CDR3, as DNA: TGTGCCAGCAGTAATCCCGGACTGCGGGACACTGAAGCTTTCTTT.

The chain employs TRBV19 and TRBJ1-5, with D possibly matching TRBD1 (6 bases). Trimming took off 9 bases at V and 2 bases at J, with 14 bases between the two ends. The CDR3 sequence is 14 residues long. CDR1 and CDR2 from the germline V gene are LNHDA and SQIVND (reference sequence). In DNA, the CDR3 is TGTGCCAGCTCAGGGGTCGTGGGCAATCAGCCCCAGCATTTT. As protein: CASSGVVGNQPQHF.

The genes are TRBV19 and TRBJ1-3; D not resolved. The length of the CDR3 is 16 residues. The ends were cut back, 1 base at V and 0 bases at J, with 10 bases in the middle. The germline gives CDR1 LNHDA, CDR2 SQIVND (reference sequence). The CDR3 DNA is TGTGCCAGTAGTATAGGCGGGCGAAGCTCTGGAAACACCATATATTTT. Protein sequence: CASSIGGRSSGNTIYF.

The chain uses TRBV30 and TRBJ2-4; a weak D match, TRBD2 (6 bases). The CDR3 runs to 12 residues. CDR1 and CDR2 (germline): GTSNPN, SVGIG (reference sequence). V was shortened by 2 bases and J by 6 bases, with 8 bases between the two germline ends. CDR3 amino acids: CAWSPGGNIQYF. The CDR3 region has the DNA TGTGCCTGGAGTCCCGGGGGAAACATTCAGTACTTC.